The count of the clone carrying this TCR beta chain is one. Self-reported history from a screening survey and questionnaire set each donor's cohort. The protocol was immunoSEQ multiplex PCR, while the TCRdb copy is restricted to in-frame clones and leaves out a portion. The table has approximately 260,000 clones, roughly 90% seen once; the top ten hold 1.9%. The data belong to a study of blood T cell repertoires in COVID-19. On the study more broadly: Sites in the United States, Italy and Spain provided acute and convalescent COVID-19 samples.

The CDR3 is 14 residues long. The ends were cut back, 5 bases at V and 5 bases at J, with 12 bases in the middle. Germline values: CDR1 SGHVS, CDR2 FQNEAQ. The receptor was isolated from a woman in her sixties or seventies who had recovered from COVID-19. The material sequenced was PBMCs or T cells enriched from blood (not recorded which). The chain recombines TRBV7-8 with TRBJ1-4; perhaps TRBD1 as D (6 bases). CDR3 nucleotides: TGTGCCAGCAGCCCGCGGACAGCGAATGAAAAACTGTTTTTT. Translating gives CASSPRTANEKLFF.